Listed below are T cell receptor beta chains from one sample, sequenced in a study of control samples from healthy donors and cancer patients. The repertoire was sequenced with immunoSEQ multiplex PCR; TCRdb's copy has only in-frame clones and lacks some. The table includes about 74,000 clones, roughly 90% detected once. Sequenced material: blood. Receptors originate from a woman between 45 and 60 years old in good health. Each CDR3 is given with its conserved first and last residue. The D gene is left open where the match is weak. Only part of the rows carry a size: once, few, many, or a class if the clone is expanded.

D gene: TRBD1; V gene: TRBV2; J gene: TRBJ1-4; clone size: .; CDR3 protein: CASSEDGQGGEKLFF; CDR3 DNA: TGTGCCAGCAGTGAGGACGGACAGGGCGGTGAAAAACTGTTTTTT
D gene: .; V gene: TRBV19; J gene: TRBJ1-4; clone size: .; CDR3 protein: CASSLSAGVNEKLFF; CDR3 DNA: TGTGCCAGTAGTTTATCAGCCGGGGTTAATGAAAAACTGTTTTTT
D gene: .; V gene: TRBV6-5; J gene: TRBJ1-1; clone size: .; CDR3 protein: CASGRNEAFF; CDR3 DNA: TGTGCCAGCGGGCGCAATGAAGCTTTCTTT
D gene: .; V gene: TRBV6-2/TRBV6-3; J gene: TRBJ1-5; clone size: medium-sized; CDR3 protein: CASSYSIGGQPQHF; CDR3 DNA: TGTGCCAGCAGTTACTCGATCGGGGGTCAGCCCCAGCATTTT
D gene: TRBD2; V gene: TRBV19; J gene: TRBJ2-2; clone size: .; CDR3 protein: CASWGGNTGELFF; CDR3 DNA: TGTGCCAGTTGGGGGGGGAACACCGGGGAGCTGTTTTTT
D gene: TRBD2; V gene: TRBV6-5; J gene: TRBJ2-1; clone size: few; CDR3 protein: CASVSGGDLQFF; CDR3 DNA: TGTGCCAGTGTTAGCGGGGGGGACCTACAGTTCTTC
D gene: .; V gene: TRBV30; J gene: TRBJ1-6; clone size: .; CDR3 protein: CAAASRTRFNSPLHF; CDR3 DNA: TGTGCCGCCGCATCTAGGACAAGATTCAATTCACCCCTCCACTTT
D gene: .; V gene: TRBV6-5; J gene: TRBJ1-2; clone size: .; CDR3 protein: CASTSSGRNYGYTF; CDR3 DNA: TGTGCCAGCACCTCAAGCGGGAGAAACTATGGCTACACCTTC
D gene: TRBD1; V gene: TRBV7-6; J gene: TRBJ2-7; clone size: .; CDR3 protein: CASSPGGTGSSEQYF; CDR3 DNA: TGTGCCAGCAGCCCCGGCGGGACAGGGTCTTCCGAGCAGTACTTC
D gene: .; V gene: TRBV11-3; J gene: TRBJ2-1; clone size: .; CDR3 protein: CASSLVGTGGNEQFF; CDR3 DNA: TGTGCCAGCAGCTTAGTAGGTACAGGAGGCAATGAGCAGTTCTTC
D gene: TRBD1; V gene: TRBV6-2/TRBV6-3; J gene: TRBJ2-7; clone size: .; CDR3 protein: CASSRDRGYEQYF; CDR3 DNA: TGTGCCAGCAGTAGGGACAGGGGATACGAGCAGTACTTC
D gene: TRBD2; V gene: TRBV7-2; J gene: TRBJ2-1; clone size: once; CDR3 protein: CASSLVGTRQFF; CDR3 DNA: TGTGCCAGCAGCTTAGTGGGGACTAGGCAGTTCTTC
D gene: .; V gene: TRBV7-8; J gene: TRBJ2-2; clone size: .; CDR3 protein: CASSSPGLGNTGELFF; CDR3 DNA: TGTGCCAGCAGCTCCCCGGGTCTGGGGAACACCGGGGAGCTGTTTTTT
D gene: .; V gene: TRBV6-5; J gene: TRBJ2-1; clone size: .; CDR3 protein: CASTKSTDEQFF; CDR3 DNA: TGTGCCAGCACCAAGTCCACCGATGAGCAGTTCTTC
D gene: TRBD1; V gene: TRBV30; J gene: TRBJ1-6; clone size: once; CDR3 protein: CAWRHGGDRDLHF; CDR3 DNA: TGTGCCTGGAGACATGGGGGGGACAGGGACCTCCACTTT
D gene: .; V gene: TRBV3-1/TRBV3-2; J gene: TRBJ2-3; clone size: .; CDR3 protein: CASSRDLRNAQYF; CDR3 DNA: TGTGCCAGCAGCCGAGATCTAAGGAACGCGCAGTATTTT